The 17 T cell receptor beta chains in this list originate from one sample, sequenced in a study of blood T cell repertoires in COVID-19. The repertoire was sequenced with immunoSEQ multiplex PCR; TCRdb's copy has only in-frame clones and lacks some. The top ten clones hold over 1.3% of a sample with under 250,000 clones, around 88% of them seen once. Sequenced material: peripheral blood. The receptor source for this set is a man aged 80 or over with acute or convalescent COVID-19.

The chain is built from TRBV6-5 and TRBJ1-4; maybe TRBD1 (6 bases). Germline V gene sequence: CDR1 MNHEY, CDR2 SVGAGI. The CDR3 is 16 residues long. Trimming shortened V by 4 bases and J by 8 bases, and 20 bases separated the two germline ends. CDR3 in amino acids: CASSSSGGGGREKLFF. The CDR3 nucleotides read TGTGCCAGCAGTTCCAGCGGAGGGGGGGGGAGAGAAAAACTGTTTTTT.

Only one count was recorded for this clone. V and J are TRBV11-3 and TRBJ2-7; the match to TRBD1 covers 8 bases. The germline gives CDR1 SGHNT, CDR2 YENEEA. The CDR3 length is 16 residues. V shed 2 bases, J shed 1 base, and the junction held 7 bases outside the gene matches. In nucleotides, the CDR3 is TGTGCCAGCAGCTTATCTGGACAGGGCGGATCCTACGAGCAGTACTTC. This codes for CASSLSGQGGSYEQYF. Full variable domain (remainder filled in from reference TRBV11-3 and TRBJ2-7): EAGVVQSPRYKIIEKKQPVAFWCNPISGHNTLYWYLQNLGQGPELLIRYENEEAVDDSQLPKDRFSAERLKGVDSTLKIQPAELGDSAVYLCASSLSGQGGSYEQYFGPGTRLTVT.

The chain uses TRBV19 and TRBJ1-1, with D tentatively TRBD1 (6 bases). Deletions cut 5 bases from V and 6 bases from J, with 19 bases between. In germline, CDR1 is LNHDA, CDR2 SQIVND (reference sequence). The CDR3 is made up of 15 amino acids. CDR3: CASSYLTGQSSEAFF. CDR3 coding DNA: TGTGCCAGTAGTTACCTTACAGGGCAGAGTTCTGAAGCTTTCTTT.

V gene TRBV27 combines with J gene TRBJ2-7; 8 positions match TRBD2. CDR3 length: 14 residues. V dropped 5 bases and J dropped 7; count of bases not matched to a gene: 10. Germline lookup yields CDR1 MNHEY and CDR2 SMNVEV (reference sequence). The chain's CDR3 is CASSGMGLVGEQYF. The CDR3 coding sequence is TGTGCCAGCAGTGGAATGGGACTAGTTGGGGAGCAGTACTTC.

The V gene is TRBV6-5, the J gene TRBJ2-7; D perhaps matches TRBD1 (6 bases). CDR3 length equals 15 residues. Per germline, CDR1 MNHEY and CDR2 SVGAGI. V was cut by 6 bases and J by 4 bases, with 19 bases left in between. For the CDR3, the DNA is TGTGCCAGCAGACCCACCGGACAGAGGGATTACGAGCAGTACTTC. It translates to CASRPTGQRDYEQYF.

This chain uses TRBV6-2 or TRBV6-3 with TRBJ2-1; 9 bases are shared with TRBD2. This CDR3 spans 18 amino acids. Trimming cost V 6 bases and J 0 bases; bases outside gene matches: 12. CDR1 is MNHEY, CDR2 SVGEGT, per germline. The CDR3 region has the DNA TGTGCCAGCAGCTTCTTTCGCCTAGCGGGGAGCTCCTACAATGAGCAGTTCTTC. It specifies CASSFFRLAGSSYNEQFF.

V usage is TRBV11-1 and J usage is TRBJ1-2; TRBD1 aligns across 10 bases. The CDR3 has 14 residues. The germline CDR1 and CDR2 sequences are SGHAT and FQDESV (reference sequence). J lost 8 bases, V lost 4 bases, and 7 bases had no gene match. The CDR3 sequence: CASSSRVTGGGYTF. CDR3 coding DNA: TGTGCCAGCAGCTCACGGGTGACAGGGGGCGGCTACACCTTC.

The chain uses TRBV2 and TRBJ1-5, with TRBD1 as a possible D gene (6 bases). The V end was cut by 8 bases, the J end by 1 base, with 15 bases between. The CDR3 length is 15 residues. Germline values: CDR1 SNHLY, CDR2 FYNNEI. The CDR3 spells CASEMVRGSNQPQHF. CDR3 sequence (DNA): TGTGCCAGCGAGATGGTAAGGGGGAGCAATCAGCCCCAGCATTTT.

Concerning this clone itself: The sample holds other DNA sequences that translate to the same CDR3. V usage is TRBV9 and J usage is TRBJ1-1; 8 bases line up with TRBD1. This CDR3 spans 15 amino acids. Germline CDR1 reads SGDLS; CDR2 reads YYNGEE. Unmatched junction bases numbered 5, after V lost 3 bases and J lost 1 base. CDR3 sequence (DNA): TGTGCCAGCAGCGCCTCCGGGACAGGGAACACTGAAGCTTTCTTT. This codes for CASSASGTGNTEAFF. Filled out from reference TRBV9 and TRBJ1-1, the complete variable domain reads DSGVTQTPKHLITATGQRVTLRCSPRSGDLSVYWYQQSLDQGLQFLIQYYNGEERAKGNILERFSAQQFPDLHSELNLSSLELGDSALYFCASSASGTGNTEAFFGQGTRLTVV.

V is TRBV6-2 or TRBV6-3 and J is TRBJ1-5, with D maybe TRBD1 (6 bases). V was shortened by 2 bases and J by 4 bases, with 18 bases between the two germline ends. The CDR3 totals 17 residues. In germline, CDR1 is MNHEY, CDR2 SVGEGT. CDR3 bases: TGTGCCAGCAGTTACGCCGGGCCAGGGGCCTTAAATCAGCCCCAGCATTTT. It encodes CASSYAGPGALNQPQHF.

V and J are TRBV7-2 and TRBJ2-7, with TRBD1 identical over 8 bases. The CDR3 totals 15 residues. The junction had 8 bases not matched to a gene; V was cut back by 5 bases and J by 2 bases. Germline CDR1 is SGHTA and CDR2 is FQGNSA. The CDR3 nucleotides read TGTGCCAGCAGCCTGACAGGGGAAGGCGCCTACGAGCAGTACTTC. It specifies CASSLTGEGAYEQYF.

The chain has TRBV7-2 and TRBJ1-3; unclear D gene. Trimming took 3 bases from V and 2 from J, leaving 2 bases between them. Germline CDR1 SGHTA, CDR2 FQGNSA. The CDR3 has 12 residues. For the CDR3, the DNA is TGTGCCAGCAGCTTCACTGGAAACACCATATATTTT. Its translation is CASSFTGNTIYF.

The rearrangement joins TRBV4-3 to TRBJ1-2; D perhaps matches TRBD1 (6 bases). The length of the CDR3 is 15 residues. V was trimmed by 3 bases and J by 2 bases, leaving 13 bases between them. The germline CDR1 and CDR2 sequences are LGHNA and YSLEER. The CDR3 region is CASSHTGTNNYGYTF. The DNA of the CDR3 is TGCGCCAGCAGCCACACCGGGACAAACAACTATGGCTACACCTTC.

This clone appeared a few times. The chain joins TRBV7-9 to TRBJ1-5; possible D gene TRBD1, 5 bases. V lost 2 bases and J 9 bases, leaving 11 bases between the germline ends. Germline lookup yields CDR1 SEHNR and CDR2 FQNEAQ (reference sequence). The CDR3 totals 13 residues. The CDR3 DNA reads TGTGCCAGCAGCTTATTACCCCAGGGGCCCCAGCATTTT. Translating it yields CASSLLPQGPQHF. Full variable domain (remainder filled in from reference TRBV7-9 and TRBJ1-5): DTGVSQNPRHKITKRGQNVTFRCDPISEHNRLYWYRQTLGQGPEFLTYFQNEAQLEKSRLLSDRFSAERPKGSFSTLEIQRTEQGDSAMYLCASSLLPQGPQHFGDGTRLSIL.

This clone showed up just a few times. The chain links TRBV6-5 to TRBJ1-4, with D uncertain. Trimming cost V 0 bases and J 0 bases, with 8 bases left between them. Germline lookup yields CDR1 MNHEY and CDR2 SVGAGI. The CDR3 runs 16 residues. Here the CDR3 DNA reads TGTGCCAGCAGTTACTCCTTGAGTGCAACTAATGAAAAACTGTTTTTT. It translates to CASSYSLSATNEKLFF.

The chain employs TRBV18 and TRBJ2-7; the D is unclear. This CDR3 is 14 amino acids long. Germline V gene lookup returns CDR1 KGHSH and CDR2 LQKENI. The ends were cut back, 0 bases at V and 4 bases at J, with 10 bases in the middle. CDR3 protein: CASSPPSLPYEQYF. In DNA form, the CDR3 reads TGTGCCAGCTCACCACCATCACTACCTTACGAGCAGTACTTC. The variable domain in full, with the rest retrieved from reference TRBV18 and TRBJ2-7, is NAGVMQNPRHLVRRRGQEARLRCSPMKGHSHVYWYRQLPEEGLKFMVYLQKENIIDESGMPKERFSAEFPKEGPSILRIQQVVRGDSAAYFCASSPPSLPYEQYFGPGTRLTVT.

The chain recombines TRBV4-3 with TRBJ2-5; 10 bases are a match to TRBD1. The V and J ends lost 0 bases and 2 bases, in that order; junction bases with no gene match: 9. The CDR3 is 18 residues long. Per germline, CDR1 LGHNA and CDR2 YSLEER. The CDR3 DNA follows: TGCGCCAGCAGCCAAGAGTTTTCGGGACAGGGGAGTCAAGAGACCCAGTACTTC. Residues: CASSQEFSGQGSQETQYF.